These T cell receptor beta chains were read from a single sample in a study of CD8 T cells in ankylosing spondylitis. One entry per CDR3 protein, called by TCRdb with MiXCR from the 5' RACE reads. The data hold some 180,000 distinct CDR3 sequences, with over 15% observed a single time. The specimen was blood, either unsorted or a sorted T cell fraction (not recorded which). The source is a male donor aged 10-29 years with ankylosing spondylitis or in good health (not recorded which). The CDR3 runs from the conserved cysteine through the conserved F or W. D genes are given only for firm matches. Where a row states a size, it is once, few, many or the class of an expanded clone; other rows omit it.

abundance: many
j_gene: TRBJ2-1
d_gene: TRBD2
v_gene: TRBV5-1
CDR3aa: CASSPGERGNEQFF
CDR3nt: TGCGCCAGCAGCCCTGGGGAGCGGGGCAATGAGCAGTTCTTC

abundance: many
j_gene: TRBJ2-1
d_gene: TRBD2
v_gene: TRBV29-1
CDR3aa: CSGSGRLTFYNEQFF
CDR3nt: TGCAGCGGTAGCGGGAGGCTTACGTTTTACAATGAGCAGTTCTTC

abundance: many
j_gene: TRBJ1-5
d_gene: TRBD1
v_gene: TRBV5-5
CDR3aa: CASSLGSGQGGQPQHF
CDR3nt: TGTGCCAGCAGCTTGGGTTCGGGACAGGGTGGTCAGCCCCAGCATTTT

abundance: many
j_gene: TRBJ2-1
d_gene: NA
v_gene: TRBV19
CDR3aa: CASNLGRLADNEQFF
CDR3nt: TGTGCCAGTAATCTTGGGAGGCTAGCAGACAATGAGCAGTTCTTC

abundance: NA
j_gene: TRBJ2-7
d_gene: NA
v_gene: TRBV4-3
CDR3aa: CASSQGLNYEQYF
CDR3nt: TGCGCCAGCAGCCAAGGACTGAACTACGAGCAGTACTTC

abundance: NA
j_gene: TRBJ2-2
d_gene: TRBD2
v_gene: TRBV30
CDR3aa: CAWRGKGLAGGKNTGELFF
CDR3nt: TGTGCCTGGAGAGGGAAGGGACTAGCGGGAGGGAAGAACACCGGGGAGCTGTTTTTT

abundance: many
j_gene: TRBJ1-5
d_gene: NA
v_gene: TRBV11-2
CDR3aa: CASSRGLNQPQHF
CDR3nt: TGTGCCAGCAGCAGGGGGTTAAATCAGCCCCAGCATTTT

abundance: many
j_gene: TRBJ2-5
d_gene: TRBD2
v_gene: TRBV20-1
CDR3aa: CSAKGLAGPETQYF
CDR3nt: TGCAGTGCTAAGGGACTAGCGGGACCAGAGACCCAGTACTTC

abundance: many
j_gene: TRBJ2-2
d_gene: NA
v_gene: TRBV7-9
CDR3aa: CAAGSGATGELFF
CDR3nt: TGTGCCGCGGGGTCGGGAGCAACCGGGGAGCTGTTTTTT

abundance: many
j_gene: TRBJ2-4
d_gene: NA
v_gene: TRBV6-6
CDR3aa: CASSYSRTKGDIQYF
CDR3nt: TGTGCCAGCAGTTACTCGAGGACCAAAGGGGACATTCAGTACTTC

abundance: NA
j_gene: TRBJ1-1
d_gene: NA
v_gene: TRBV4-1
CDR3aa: CASSQRDYAFF
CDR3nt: TGCGCCAGCAGCCAAAGGGACTACGCTTTCTTT

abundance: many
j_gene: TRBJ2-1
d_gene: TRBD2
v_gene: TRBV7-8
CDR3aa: CASSLARLAVHNEQFF
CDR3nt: TGTGCCAGCAGCTTAGCGAGACTAGCGGTACACAATGAGCAGTTCTTC